This TCR beta chain originates from a study of technical replicates of blood from a handful of donors. Assay: immunoSEQ multiplex PCR; the TCRdb copy retains only in-frame clones and omits some. The profile covers 70,000 to 95,000 clones, with more than 90% appearing a single time and 0.3% to 0.5% taken by the ten largest. Sequencing used T cells isolated from PBMCs. The clonotype originates from a human donor in good health. Some clones in this sample may be carry-over from other donors' samples.

The CDR3 loop is CASSGGRGEINYGYTF. For the CDR3, the DNA is TGTGCCAGCAGCGGTGGCAGGGGGGAGATTAACTATGGCTACACCTTC. The V call is TRBV5-8, the J call TRBJ1-2, with 7 bases matching TRBD1. V lost 4 bases, J lost 1 base, and 10 bases stayed unmatched. The CDR3 contains 16 residues. Germline CDR1 SGHTS, CDR2 YDEGEE.